The rows below give T cell receptor beta chains drawn from one sample of a study of beta chain features in type 1 diabetes. Here immunoSEQ multiplex PCR was the method, and the copy in TCRdb shows in-frame clones only, minus some. The sample holds 280,000 or so clones, 15% seen once. Sequenced input: naive CD4+ T cells from blood. Source of these receptors: a young man with type 1 diabetes. Each CDR3 is given with its conserved first and last residue. A D gene is named only where the DNA matches it firmly. Clone size appears in some rows only: once, few, many, or a class for an expanded clone.

few	TRBV29-1	TRBJ2-1	TRBD1	CSATRQGAYNEQFF	TGCAGCGCCACTAGACAGGGGGCTTACAATGAGCAGTTCTTC
-	TRBV7-8	TRBJ2-7	-	CASSERSVGEQYF	TGTGCCAGCAGCGAGAGAAGTGTCGGGGAGCAGTACTTC
-	TRBV6-1	TRBJ1-1	-	CASRGEMNTEAFF	TGTGCCAGCAGGGGAGAAATGAACACTGAAGCTTTCTTT
-	TRBV30	TRBJ2-5	-	CAWSVQGETQYF	TGTGCCTGGAGTGTCCAGGGAGAGACCCAGTACTTC
-	TRBV7-9	TRBJ2-5	TRBD2	CASSWTSGQETQYF	TGTGCCAGCAGCTGGACTAGCGGACAAGAGACCCAGTACTTC
few	TRBV25-1	TRBJ2-2	TRBD1	CASSDRTGVAGELFF	TGTGCCAGCAGTGATCGGACAGGGGTTGCCGGGGAGCTGTTTTTT
-	TRBV5-1	TRBJ2-1	TRBD1	CASSLATDRENNEQFF	TGCGCCAGCAGCTTGGCCACGGACAGGGAAAACAATGAGCAGTTCTTC
few	TRBV11-3	TRBJ2-1	TRBD2	CASSLTRGAYNEQFF	TGTGCCAGCAGCTTAACGCGGGGGGCTTACAATGAGCAGTTCTTC
-	TRBV7-9	TRBJ2-3	-	CASSAESTSGYF	TGTGCCAGCAGCGCGGAGTCGACTTCGGGGTATTTT
-	TRBV7-9	TRBJ2-5	-	CASSWGGGSRETQYF	TGTGCCAGCAGCTGGGGTGGGGGCTCTCGGGAGACCCAGTACTTC
few	TRBV29-1	TRBJ1-1	-	CSVAFIGLKNTEAFF	TGCAGCGTCGCTTTCATCGGACTGAAGAACACTGAAGCTTTCTTT
few	TRBV30	TRBJ1-4	-	CAWSVETTTNEKLFF	TGTGCCTGGAGTGTGGAGACTACAACTAATGAAAAACTGTTTTTT
-	TRBV5-4	TRBJ1-1	TRBD1	CASSWDRVEAFF	TGTGCCAGCAGCTGGGACAGGGTTGAAGCTTTCTTT
-	TRBV10-3	TRBJ2-1	-	CAISGAQGNEQFF	TGTGCCATCAGTGGTGCCCAGGGCAATGAGCAGTTCTTC
-	TRBV25-1	TRBJ1-1	-	CASSENRYSRRRGAFF	TGTGCCAGCAGTGAAAATCGTTACTCTCGGCGGAGGGGAGCTTTCTTT